Presented here are 24 T cell receptor beta chains from one specimen sequenced in a study of OX40 agonist ivuxolimab in advanced cancers. Generated by immunoSEQ multiplex PCR, the TCRdb table keeps only in-frame clones and is missing some. The sample records under 90,000 clones, about 92% being singletons. The sample in question was CD4+ or CD8+ T cells sorted from blood, obtained in a trial of the OX40 agonist ivuxolimab. The receptors were sampled from an adult with an advanced solid tumor such as melanoma, head and neck, liver or kidney cancer.

CDR3 sequence: CASSFRVEETQYF. The CDR3 coding sequence is TGCGCCAGCAGCTTCCGGGTGGAAGAGACCCAGTACTTC. The rearrangement joins TRBV5-1 to TRBJ2-5; unclear D gene. Germline CDR1 reads SGHRS; CDR2 reads YFSETQ. The CDR3 contains 13 residues. The V end lost 2 bases, the J end lost 3 bases, and 8 bases lay between the germline ends.

The chain links TRBV27 to TRBJ1-6; no clear D. Germline values: CDR1 MNHEY, CDR2 SMNVEV (reference sequence). With 2 bases removed from V and 9 bases from J, the gap between germline ends came to 20 bases. The CDR3 is 17 residues long. CDR3 sequence reads: CASSLGYRGGSFSPLHF. The DNA of the CDR3 is TGTGCCAGCAGTTTAGGCTATCGGGGTGGAAGTTTTTCACCCCTCCACTTT.

The chain links TRBV7-3 to TRBJ2-1; 9 nucleotides line up with TRBD2. The CDR3 covers 14 residues. Germline assignment: CDR1 SGHTA and CDR2 FQGTGA. Trimming cost V 3 bases and J 9 bases; bases outside gene matches: 6. The CDR3 is CASSFRGRAGEQFF. Here the CDR3 DNA reads TGTGCCAGCAGCTTCCGCGGGAGGGCCGGTGAGCAGTTCTTC. The whole variable domain, filled in from reference TRBV7-3 and TRBJ2-1, reads GAGVSQTPSNKVTEKGKYVELRCDPISGHTALYWYRQSLGQGPEFLIYFQGTGAADDSGLPNDRFFAVRPEGSVSTLKIQRTERGDSAVYLCASSFRGRAGEQFFGPGTRLTVL.

A single count supports this clone. The chain employs TRBV7-9 and TRBJ1-2, with a tentative D call TRBD1 (6 bases). The CDR3 has 14 amino acids. Germline V gene data show CDR1 as SEHNR and CDR2 as FQNEAQ (reference sequence). The V gene lost 5 bases and the J gene lost 2 bases, with 12 bases spanning the gap. CDR3 bases: TGTGCCAGCAGCCTGGACAGAATAAACTATGGCTACACCTTC. Amino acids: CASSLDRINYGYTF.

This sequence joins TRBV19 and TRBJ1-5; no clear D. Trimming removed 0 bases at V and 5 bases at J, with 26 bases between. The CDR3 is made up of 20 amino acids. CDR1 and CDR2 (germline): LNHDA, SQIVND (reference sequence). CDR3 residues: CASSIDRWQRMGLRDQPQHF. The CDR3 DNA reads TGTGCCAGTAGTATAGATCGGTGGCAGAGAATGGGGTTAAGAGATCAGCCCCAGCATTTT.

The J gene is TRBJ2-5, the V gene TRBV6-4, with 15 bases identical to TRBD2. Germline CDR1 and CDR2: MRHNA and SNTAGT. This CDR3 is 15 amino acids long. Trimming took 6 bases from V and 3 from J; bases not matched to a gene: 2. CDR3 sequence reads: CASSRTSGREETQYF. CDR3 coding DNA: TGTGCCAGCAGCAGGACTAGCGGGAGGGAAGAGACCCAGTACTTC.

This chain uses TRBV19 with TRBJ1-2, with TRBD1 as a possible D gene (5 bases). Trimming removed 7 bases at V and 4 bases at J, with 16 bases between. Germline V gene sequence: CDR1 LNHDA, CDR2 SQIVND (reference sequence). CDR3 length equals 14 residues. The CDR3 spells CASTDGGKVYGYTF. CDR3 bases: TGTGCCAGTACCGACGGGGGGAAGGTCTATGGCTACACCTTC.

The chain recombines TRBV2 with TRBJ1-2, with a possible D match to TRBD1 (5 bases). Trimming pared 2 bases from V and 0 bases from J, leaving 13 bases between. The CDR3 length is 16 residues. Germline V gene data show CDR1 as SNHLY and CDR2 as FYNNEI. The CDR3 sequence is CASSENPGAANYGYTF. CDR3 DNA sequence: TGTGCCAGCAGTGAAAATCCCGGGGCCGCTAACTATGGCTACACCTTC.

The genes are TRBV19 and TRBJ2-5; TRBD2 might be the D (6 bases). The CDR3 sequence is 14 residues long. CDR1 is LNHDA, CDR2 SQIVND, per germline (reference sequence). V lost 7 bases and J 7 bases, leaving 19 bases between the germline ends. CDR3 nucleotides: TGTGCCAGTACCCCCCATGGGGGGTTGGGGACCCAGTACTTC. Translating gives CASTPHGGLGTQYF.

This rearrangement joins TRBV27 to TRBJ1-5; D is unclear. CDR1 and CDR2 (germline): MNHEY, SMNVEV (reference sequence). The CDR3 totals 14 residues. With 3 bases removed from V and 6 bases from J, the gap between germline ends came to 12 bases. The CDR3: CASSFRGSGQPQHF. Written as DNA, the CDR3 is TGTGCCAGCAGTTTCCGAGGGAGTGGTCAGCCCCAGCATTTT.

This chain uses TRBV27 with TRBJ1-1; D uncertain. There are 12 residues in the CDR3. Germline CDR1 and CDR2: MNHEY and SMNVEV (reference sequence). V lost 7 bases and J lost 5, with 11 bases in between. For the CDR3, the DNA is TGTGCCAGCAAGCGAACAGCGACTGAAGCTTTCTTT. Translation gives CASKRTATEAFF.

This chain joins TRBV6-1 and TRBJ2-2; weak D call: TRBD1 (5 bases). The CDR3 totals 15 residues. CDR1 and CDR2 from the germline V gene are MNHNS and SASEGT. V lost 11 bases, J lost 4 bases, and 20 bases lay in between. CDR3 region: CASTQGRAATGELFF. For the CDR3, the DNA is TGTGCCTCGACCCAGGGCAGGGCGGCCACCGGGGAGCTGTTTTTT.

CDR3 nucleotides: TGTGCCAGCAGCTTAAAGGTGGCTACCCAATTCCTATACGAGCAGTACTTC. Its translation is CASSLKVATQFLYEQYF. V is TRBV7-2 and J is TRBJ2-7; unclear D gene. CDR3 length: 17 amino acids. V was cut by 2 bases and J by 4 bases, with 21 bases left in between. Germline CDR1 and CDR2: SGHTA and FQGNSA.

The V and J genes are TRBV29-1 and TRBJ1-4; tentatively, D is TRBD1 (6 bases). CDR3 length: 15 amino acids. With 7 bases removed from V and 4 bases from J, the gap between germline ends came to 19 bases. Germline lookup yields CDR1 SQVTM and CDR2 ANQGSEA. CDR3 sequence (DNA): TGCAGCGGAACAGGTAGGGGGGTTGGTAATGAAAAACTGTTTTTT. Residues: CSGTGRGVGNEKLFF.

The chain employs TRBV7-9 and TRBJ1-1; D is unclear. CDR1 is SEHNR, CDR2 FQNEAQ, per germline (reference sequence). This CDR3 is built from 12 residues. Trimming stripped 7 bases from V and 10 bases from J, with 16 bases between. CDR3 coding DNA: TGTGCCAGCACCGCGGACGAGGCCGGAGCTTTCTTT. This translates into CASTADEAGAFF.

The chain has TRBV28 and TRBJ1-4; D unresolved. Germline V gene sequence: CDR1 MDHEN, CDR2 SYDVKM. Trimming took 3 bases from V and 7 from J, leaving 18 bases between them. There are 16 residues in the CDR3. CDR3 sequence (DNA): TGTGCCAGCAGTTTTTTCGGAAACCCCTCGCTTGAAAAACTGTTTTTT. This sequence encodes CASSFFGNPSLEKLFF.

The chain employs TRBV5-4 and TRBJ2-7, with 8 bases aligning to TRBD2. The CDR3 is 16 amino acids. The V and J ends lost 0 bases and 4 bases, in that order; junction bases with no gene match: 9. The germline V gene encodes CDR1 SGHNT and CDR2 YYREEE (reference sequence). CDR3 DNA sequence: TGTGCCAGCAGCTTGGCGGGAGGACTAGCAGATTACGAGCAGTACTTC. Its protein is CASSLAGGLADYEQYF.

The V call is TRBV5-1, the J call TRBJ2-3; possible D gene TRBD2, 6 bases. CDR1 is SGHRS and CDR2 is YFSETQ in the germline V gene. The V and J ends lost 0 bases and 3 bases respectively, with 11 bases between them. The CDR3 consists of 15 residues. The CDR3 spells CASSLGPAGTDTQYF. The CDR3, as DNA: TGCGCCAGCAGCTTGGGCCCGGCGGGGACAGATACGCAGTATTTT.

The gene calls are TRBV7-2 and TRBJ1-6, with D unresolved. From germline, CDR1 is SGHTA and CDR2 FQGNSA. The V gene lost 4 bases and the J gene lost 7 bases, with 11 bases spanning the gap. The CDR3 is 14 amino acids. The CDR3 region has the DNA TGTGCCAGCAGCTCCTTCTTGGGGAATTCACCCCTCCACTTT. Translating it yields CASSSFLGNSPLHF.

The rearrangement uses TRBV6-5 and TRBJ2-7; 9 nucleotides line up with TRBD2. Germline V gene sequence: CDR1 MNHEY, CDR2 SVGAGI. Trimming took 6 bases from V and 5 from J; bases not matched to a gene: 8. The CDR3 has 14 residues. The CDR3 nucleotides read TGTGCCAGCAGGCCCAGCGGGGGGCGACACGAGCAGTACTTC. Encoded protein: CASRPSGGRHEQYF.

The rearrangement uses TRBV5-1 and TRBJ2-7; no clear D gene. Per the germline V gene, CDR1 is SGHRS and CDR2 is YFSETQ. The V end lost 6 bases, the J end lost 0 bases, and 19 bases lay between the germline ends. The CDR3 covers 16 residues. CDR3 nucleotides: TGCGCCAGCACCCCCGACGGGCACATGAGCTCCTACGAGCAGTACTTC. Protein sequence: CASTPDGHMSSYEQYF.

CDR3 sequence reads: CASRGSAASYEQYF. The CDR3 nucleotides are TGTGCCAGCAGGGGGTCGGCAGCCTCCTACGAGCAGTACTTC. The chain carries TRBV6-6 and TRBJ2-7; no clear D. Looked up from germline, CDR1 is MNHNY and CDR2 is SVGAGI (reference sequence). V lost 6 bases to trimming and J lost 0 bases, with 12 bases between them. This CDR3 comprises 14 residues.

The chain couples TRBV5-1 to TRBJ1-1, with 8 nucleotides matching TRBD1. The CDR3 covers 15 residues. V gave up 5 bases and J gave up 5 bases; unmatched junction bases: 11. Germline loops: CDR1 SGHRS, CDR2 YFSETQ. The CDR3 nucleotides read TGCGCCAGCAGGTCTGCAGGGGGCCTAGGAACTGAAGCTTTCTTT. This gives the protein CASRSAGGLGTEAFF.

This CDR3 is CASSLSATGKGEQYF. In nucleotides, the CDR3 is TGCGCCAGCAGCTTGTCAGCGACAGGAAAAGGCGAGCAGTACTTC. The chain uses TRBV5-1 and TRBJ2-7; a weak D match, TRBD1 (6 bases). The CDR3 loop spans 15 amino acids. The germline V and J ends were trimmed by 1 base and 6 bases, with 17 bases remaining between them. CDR1 and CDR2 from the germline V gene are SGHRS and YFSETQ.